The rows below give T cell receptor beta chains drawn from one sample of a study of CD8 T cells in ankylosing spondylitis. MiXCR was run by TCRdb on the 5' RACE reads, yielding one entry per CDR3 protein. Of 350,000 to 400,000 distinct CDR3 sequences detected, roughly 22% appear once; the ten largest clones hold roughly 14%. Sequencing was done on a sample of blood, either unsorted or a sorted T cell fraction (not recorded which). These receptors originate from a male donor with ankylosing spondylitis or in good health (not recorded which). Both conserved end residues are trimmed from each CDR3. The D gene is left open where the match is weak.

D gene,V gene,CDR3 protein
-,TRBV7-7,ASSLEGSRTGELF
TRBD1,TRBV6-1,ASSTGQGPAGYT
-,TRBV7-6,ASSPGGGRTDTQY
TRBD2,TRBV20-1,SARPTGGQRETQY
-,TRBV30,AWSEGDLQF
TRBD1,TRBV7-9,ASSLTGGAYEQY
-,TRBV4-1,ASSQHPGGANCT
-,TRBV12-3/TRBV12-4,ASSLLFSGAYNEQF
-,TRBV12-3/TRBV12-4,ASSLGLSYNEQF
TRBD2,TRBV2,ASSEMRGGPETQY
TRBD2,TRBV7-3,ASSFSGLAGDTQY
-,TRBV5-6,ASSLFRTRSTDTQY
TRBD2,TRBV6-4,ASRPSGETYNEQF
-,TRBV27,ASSSVTGGGGYT
-,TRBV12-3/TRBV12-4,ASSSWQGNEQF
-,TRBV29-1,SVKGGTAGETQY
TRBD1,TRBV27,ASRLGGQGDEQY
TRBD2,TRBV12-3/TRBV12-4,ASSLEVAGDETQY
-,TRBV9,ASSPSGNYEQY
TRBD2,TRBV12-3/TRBV12-4,ASSLARTSGYQETQY
-,TRBV3-1,ASSQVRTISTDTQY
-,TRBV30,AWSGAVAYEQY
-,TRBV7-9,ASSSSVTSGNTIY
-,TRBV12-3/TRBV12-4,ASSLPGDRADTQY
-,TRBV2,ASSDFRGGYEQY
-,TRBV28,ASSWDILPYEQY
-,TRBV29-1,SVEGQRITDTQY
-,TRBV5-6,ASSPGTPNYGYT
TRBD1,TRBV11-2,ASSGQGQY
-,TRBV6-5,ASSYSSQAYGYT
-,TRBV7-3,ASSLYGENQETQY
-,TRBV2,ASSAGRGAF
TRBD2,TRBV15,ATSRDLQLATSTDTQY
TRBD1,TRBV12-3/TRBV12-4,ASNVGQGAANEQF
TRBD1,TRBV5-5,ASSQGQSSNQPQH
TRBD1,TRBV12-3/TRBV12-4,ASIPDRDTEAF
TRBD1,TRBV2,ASSRRTGGANEQY
-,TRBV5-6,ASSKASTDTQY
TRBD1,TRBV24-1,ATSDPQDRRLYNEQF
-,TRBV6-5,ASARDGETQY
-,TRBV9,ASSASGTPGGGYT
TRBD1,TRBV7-9,ASSPGQGLSNEQF
-,TRBV5-1,ASTPSRGNQETQY
TRBD1,TRBV7-8,ASSLWGQGVSTDTQY
-,TRBV12-3/TRBV12-4,ASSLGREGNYGYT
-,TRBV12-3/TRBV12-4,ASSPSLRGPNTEAF
-,TRBV3-1,ASSPDILGRRYEQY
-,TRBV7-9,ASSPTDLLMNTEAF
TRBD2,TRBV2,ASSPSGGDADTQY
-,TRBV20-1,VRVSDTDTQY
TRBD1,TRBV10-2,ASSGQGAAGGELF
TRBD1,TRBV12-3/TRBV12-4,ASSATGYEQF